The 15 T cell receptor beta chains reported below all come from one sample, sequenced in a study of T cell responses to AZD1222 COVID-19 vaccine. Sequencing used immunoSEQ multiplex PCR; TCRdb keeps in-frame clones, though not all of them. The table records about 50,000 clones, roughly 88% of them present only once. Here the sequenced sample was peripheral blood, taken on day 0 of AZD1222 vaccination. Receptors were obtained from an adult in good health.

The CDR3 DNA reads as TGTGCCAGCAGCGGTGGCACAGAGAACTATGGCTACACCTTC. Its protein product is CASSGGTENYGYTF. V gene TRBV9 combines with J gene TRBJ1-2; D not certain. This CDR3 is 14 amino acids long. Trimming took off 3 bases at V and 2 bases at J, with 11 bases between the two ends. Germline CDR1 and CDR2: SGDLS and YYNGEE.

The chain has TRBV5-4 and TRBJ2-6, with unresolved D. Germline V gene data show CDR1 as SGHNT and CDR2 as YYREEE (reference sequence). There are 15 residues in the CDR3. V dropped 4 bases and J dropped 0 bases, with 8 bases sitting between them. The CDR3 nucleotides are TGTGCCAGCAGCCTAGTGAGCTCTGGGGCCAACGTCCTGACTTTC. Its translation is CASSLVSSGANVLTF.

The rearrangement links TRBV4-1 to TRBJ1-1, with D possibly being TRBD1 (6 bases). V lost 2 bases, J lost 1 base, and 14 bases lay in between. The CDR3 is 16 residues long. Germline assignment: CDR1 MGHRA and CDR2 YSYEKL. This chain's CDR3 is CASSQRAWTENTEAFF. CDR3 sequence (DNA): TGCGCCAGCAGCCAAAGGGCCTGGACAGAGAACACTGAAGCTTTCTTT.

This chain connects TRBV10-3 to TRBJ2-3; 9 positions agree with TRBD1. The CDR3 consists of 15 residues. Germline CDR1 is ENHRY and CDR2 is SYGVKD. The ends lost 6 bases at V and 3 bases at J; junction bases unmatched: 7. The CDR3 here is CAIRNRDRVTDTQYF. CDR3 nucleotides: TGTGCCATCAGGAACCGGGACAGGGTAACAGATACGCAGTATTTT.

This sequence joins TRBV7-2 and TRBJ1-5; D is uncertain. Germline assignment: CDR1 SGHTA and CDR2 FQGNSA. The CDR3 is made up of 15 amino acids. V lost 5 bases and J lost 7, with 18 bases in between. The CDR3 here is CASSRRVGRGQPQHF. Written as DNA, the CDR3 is TGTGCCAGCAGCCGCCGTGTAGGGAGAGGACAGCCCCAGCATTTT.

This clone has just a few counts. The J gene is TRBJ2-7, the V gene TRBV24-1; TRBD2 matches 11 bases. V dropped 3 bases and J dropped 6; count of bases not matched to a gene: 9. The CDR3 runs 16 residues. Germline values: CDR1 KGHDR, CDR2 SFDVKD. The DNA for the CDR3 is TGTGCCACCAGTGATCCCCATACAGGGACTAGCGGCGAGCAGTACTTC. Encoded protein: CATSDPHTGTSGEQYF.

This clone was counted once. CDR3 loop: CATSRSRTAGELFF. As DNA, the CDR3 is TGTGCCACCAGCAGGTCCCGGACGGCCGGGGAGCTGTTTTTT. The J gene is TRBJ2-2, the V gene TRBV15; D not resolved. The CDR3 extends over 14 amino acids. Deletions cut 3 bases from V and 6 bases from J, with 11 bases between. CDR1 LNHNV and CDR2 YYDKDF come from the germline V gene (reference sequence).

The rearrangement uses TRBV6-1 and TRBJ1-2, with D possibly TRBD1 on 5 matching bases. The V gene's germline CDR1 is MNHNS and CDR2 SASEGT. The V end lost 3 bases, the J end lost 7 bases, and 9 bases lay between the germline ends. The CDR3 runs to 12 residues. CDR3 in DNA: TGTGCCAGCAGTGACCCAGGGTTTGGCTACACCTTC. Translated: CASSDPGFGYTF.

The rearrangement uses TRBV2 and TRBJ1-5; 7 nucleotides match TRBD1. This CDR3 is 14 amino acids long. Per germline, CDR1 SNHLY and CDR2 FYNNEI. V was pared by 4 bases and J by 4 bases, with 4 bases of the junction left unmatched. DNA of the CDR3: TGTGCCAGCAGTGGACAGGGTGGTAATCAGCCCCAGCATTTT. It translates to CASSGQGGNQPQHF.

The rearrangement links TRBV29-1 to TRBJ1-2, with D possibly matching TRBD1 (5 bases). V gave up 1 base and J gave up 4 bases, with 10 bases separating them. CDR1 and CDR2 from the germline V gene are SQVTM and ANQGSEA. The CDR3 sequence is 13 residues long. The CDR3, as DNA: TGCAGCGTTGAAGTCGGGAGGGGCTATGGCTACACCTTC. Translation: CSVEVGRGYGYTF.

The chain joins TRBV28 to TRBJ1-2; D call uncertain. V dropped 5 bases and J dropped 4 bases, with 11 bases sitting between them. The CDR3 has 13 amino acids. Germline V gives CDR1 MDHEN, CDR2 SYDVKM. The CDR3 DNA reads TGTGCCAGCAGTGTCAGGACTCTCTATGGCTACACCTTC. The encoded protein is CASSVRTLYGYTF.

The genes are TRBV5-4 and TRBJ1-1; 9 nucleotides match TRBD1. This CDR3 is 15 amino acids long. The V gene's germline CDR1 is SGHNT and CDR2 YYREEE (reference sequence). Trimming took 4 bases from V and 1 from J; bases not matched to a gene: 5. The CDR3 DNA reads as TGTGCCAGCAGCAACCCGGGACAGGGGAACACTGAAGCTTTCTTT. As protein: CASSNPGQGNTEAFF.

The rearrangement joins TRBV7-2 to TRBJ1-2, with 8 nucleotides matching TRBD1. The CDR3 covers 14 residues. Germline V gene lookup returns CDR1 SGHTA and CDR2 FQGNSA. V was clipped by 5 bases and J by 8 bases; unmatched bases: 10. The CDR3 loop is CASSLGQGRLGYTF. CDR3 DNA: TGTGCCAGCAGCCTAGGACAGGGCCGGCTCGGCTACACCTTC.

The CDR3 region is CASSQVSGEHNEQFF. CDR3 coding DNA: TGTGCCAGCAGCCAAGTGAGTGGGGAACACAATGAGCAGTTCTTC. V and J are TRBV3-1 (or the pseudogene TRBV3-2) and TRBJ2-1; D unresolved. This CDR3 region has 15 residues. Between the trimmed V and J ends, which lost 1 base and 5 bases, there was a span of 12 bases. Germline V gives CDR1 LGHDT, CDR2 YNNKEL (reference sequence).

This chain joins TRBV13 and TRBJ2-7; D unresolved. Germline V gene data show CDR1 as PRHDT and CDR2 as FYEKMQ (reference sequence). This CDR3 contains 14 residues. The germline V and J ends were trimmed by 4 bases and 1 base, with 11 bases remaining between them. CDR3 loop: CASSSSGNSYEQYF. In DNA form, the CDR3 reads TGTGCCAGCAGCTCCTCGGGTAATTCCTACGAGCAGTACTTC.